Sequencing of this TCR beta chain was carried out in a study of shared clonotypes between healthy human individuals. As for the study in general: Plates per donor: three CD4 naive, three CD4 memory, two CD8 naive, one CD8 memory.

CDR1 and CDR2 from the germline V gene are SGHDT and YYEEEE. V was clipped by 2 bases and J by 6 bases, with 17 bases between them. The CDR3 loop spans 16 amino acids. TCRdb's table, derived via immunoSEQ multiplex PCR, lists solely in-frame clones and lacks some. This table holds approximately 2.5 million clones, more than 85% found once. The sequencing sample was made of naive CD4+ T cells from PBMCs. Sample subset: CD45RA+ positively selected. The V call is TRBV5-6, the J call TRBJ1-4; D might be TRBD1 (5 bases). This TCR was sampled from a young man in good health. Some clones in this sample may be carry-over from other donors' samples. The CDR3 DNA reads TGTGCCAGCAGCTTTTTTTCCGGGACGGAAGATGAAAAACTGTTTTTT. It specifies CASSFFSGTEDEKLFF.